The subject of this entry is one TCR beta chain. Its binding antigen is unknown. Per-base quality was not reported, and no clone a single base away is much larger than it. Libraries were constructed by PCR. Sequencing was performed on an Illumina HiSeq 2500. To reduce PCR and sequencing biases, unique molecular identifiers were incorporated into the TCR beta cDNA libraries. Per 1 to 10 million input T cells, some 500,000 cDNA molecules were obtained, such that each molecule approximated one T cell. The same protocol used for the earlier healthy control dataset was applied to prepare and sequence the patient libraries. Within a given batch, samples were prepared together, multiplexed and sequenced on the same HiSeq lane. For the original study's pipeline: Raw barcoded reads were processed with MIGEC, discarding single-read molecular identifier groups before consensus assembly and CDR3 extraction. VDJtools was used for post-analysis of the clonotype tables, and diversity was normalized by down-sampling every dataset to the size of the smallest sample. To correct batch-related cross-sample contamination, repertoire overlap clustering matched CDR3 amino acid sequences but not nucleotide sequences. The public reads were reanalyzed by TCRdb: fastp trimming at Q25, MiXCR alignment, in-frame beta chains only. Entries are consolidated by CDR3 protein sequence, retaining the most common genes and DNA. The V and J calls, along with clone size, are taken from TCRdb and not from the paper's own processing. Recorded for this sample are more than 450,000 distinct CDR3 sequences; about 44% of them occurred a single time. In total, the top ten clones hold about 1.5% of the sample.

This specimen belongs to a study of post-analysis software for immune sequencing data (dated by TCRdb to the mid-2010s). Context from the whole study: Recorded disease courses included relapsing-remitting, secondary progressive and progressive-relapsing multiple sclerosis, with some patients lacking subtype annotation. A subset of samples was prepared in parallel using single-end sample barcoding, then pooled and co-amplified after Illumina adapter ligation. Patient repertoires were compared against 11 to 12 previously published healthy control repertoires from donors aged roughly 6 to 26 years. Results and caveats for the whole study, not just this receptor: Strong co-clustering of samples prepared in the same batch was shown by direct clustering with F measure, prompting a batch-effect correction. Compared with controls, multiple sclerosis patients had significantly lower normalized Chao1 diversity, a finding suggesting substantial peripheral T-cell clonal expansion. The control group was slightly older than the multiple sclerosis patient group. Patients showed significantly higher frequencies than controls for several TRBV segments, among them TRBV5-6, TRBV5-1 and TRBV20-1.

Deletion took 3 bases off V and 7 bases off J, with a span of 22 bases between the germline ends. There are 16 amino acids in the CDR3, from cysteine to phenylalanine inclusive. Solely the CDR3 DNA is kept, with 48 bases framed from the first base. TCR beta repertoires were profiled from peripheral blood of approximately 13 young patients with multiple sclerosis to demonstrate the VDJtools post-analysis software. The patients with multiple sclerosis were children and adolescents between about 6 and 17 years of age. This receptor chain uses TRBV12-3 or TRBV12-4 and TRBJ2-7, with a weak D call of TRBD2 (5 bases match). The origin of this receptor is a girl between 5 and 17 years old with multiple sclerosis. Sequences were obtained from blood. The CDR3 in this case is CASSFVTGRDLGEQYF. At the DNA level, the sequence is TGTGCCAGCAGTTTCGTTACGGGAAGGGATTTGGGGGAGCAGTACTTC.